This is a list of T cell receptor beta chains from one sample in a study of blood T cell repertoires in COVID-19. The assay was immunoSEQ multiplex PCR, and TCRdb's table has in-frame clones only and misses some. The sample consists of about 190,000 clones, more than 85% of them appearing once. The sequencing sample was made of peripheral blood. The receptor source for this set is a man aged 65-85 years with active or convalescent COVID-19. CDR3s include the opening cysteine and the closing phenylalanine or tryptophan. Fields, in order: J gene, V gene, clone size, D gene, CDR3 protein, CDR3 DNA. D genes are given only for firm matches. Clone size is shown for a subset of rows, as once, few, many or a class of expanded clone.

>TRBJ1-4|TRBV3-1/TRBV3-2|-|-
CASSQEPLLRTNEKLFF
TGTGCCAGCAGCCAAGAGCCCCTACTTCGGACTAATGAAAAACTGTTTTTT
>TRBJ2-5|TRBV9|-|-
CASSSGFLGQETQYF
TGTGCCAGCAGCTCCGGGTTTTTAGGCCAAGAGACCCAGTACTTC
>TRBJ2-1|TRBV10-2|once|-
CASSDYPSSYNEQFF
TGCGCCAGCAGTGACTACCCTAGCTCCTACAATGAGCAGTTCTTC
>TRBJ2-1|TRBV5-1|-|TRBD1
CASSPTGGAGNEQFF
TGCGCCAGCAGCCCGACAGGGGGCGCAGGGAATGAGCAGTTCTTC
>TRBJ2-2|TRBV7-6|-|TRBD2
CASSLRGGVGELFF
TGTGCCAGCAGCTTACGCGGGGGGGTTGGGGAGCTGTTTTTT
>TRBJ2-3|TRBV9|-|-
CASSAIGGKLTDTQYF
TGTGCCAGCAGCGCGATCGGGGGAAAGCTCACAGATACGCAGTATTTT
>TRBJ2-2|TRBV6-6|-|TRBD2
CASSPTSGGPDARELFF
TGTGCCAGCAGTCCAACTAGCGGGGGGCCTGACGCCCGGGAGCTGTTTTTT
>TRBJ2-7|TRBV5-4|-|-
CASSTTGHNEQYF
TGTGCCAGCTCTACGACAGGTCATAACGAGCAGTACTTC
>TRBJ2-3|TRBV7-9|once|TRBD2
CASSLGTSSGRGTDTQYF
TGTGCCAGCAGCTTAGGGACTTCTAGCGGGAGAGGCACAGATACGCAGTATTTT
>TRBJ1-5|TRBV7-2|-|TRBD1
CASSLVTGGQPQHF
TGTGCCAGCAGCTTAGTTACAGGGGGTCAGCCCCAGCATTTT
>TRBJ2-7|TRBV25-1|-|TRBD2
CASSEGLAGSYEQYF
TGTGCCAGCAGTGAGGGACTAGCGGGATCTTACGAGCAGTACTTC
>TRBJ2-4|TRBV6-2/TRBV6-3|-|-
CASSYSFRIAKNIQYF
TGTGCCAGCAGTTACTCTTTCAGGATAGCCAAAAACATTCAGTACTTC
>TRBJ2-5|TRBV5-5|-|TRBD1
CASSLQRTGRMETQYF
TGTGCCAGCAGCCTTCAGAGGACAGGGAGAATGGAGACCCAGTACTTC
>TRBJ2-3|TRBV19|-|-
CASSASAGTDTQYF
TGTGCCAGTAGTGCATCCGCGGGCACAGATACGCAGTATTTT
>TRBJ2-3|TRBV18|once|-
CASSPVRHRRGEVDTQYF
TGTGCCAGCTCACCGGTACGCCACCGTCGGGGAGAAGTAGATACGCAGTATTTT
>TRBJ2-3|TRBV20-1|-|TRBD1
CSASNPQGAVDTQYF
TGCAGTGCTAGTAACCCCCAGGGGGCCGTAGATACGCAGTATTTT
>TRBJ2-3|TRBV7-6|-|TRBD2
CASSKRLAGGLPADTQYF
TGTGCCAGCAGCAAGAGACTAGCGGGGGGGTTACCGGCAGATACGCAGTATTTT
>TRBJ1-1|TRBV5-1|-|TRBD1
CASRQVTGAAGEAFF
TGCGCCAGCAGACAAGTTACAGGGGCGGCCGGTGAAGCTTTCTTT
>TRBJ2-3|TRBV3-1/TRBV3-2|-|TRBD2
CASSQARLAGVEDTQYF
TGTGCCAGCAGCCAAGCTAGACTAGCGGGGGTGGAAGATACGCAGTATTTT
>TRBJ2-7|TRBV9|-|-
CASSVHLRGDEQYF
TGTGCCAGCAGCGTCCACCTTCGGGGAGACGAGCAGTACTTC
>TRBJ2-7|TRBV5-1|few|-
CASSLAGHYEQYF
TGCGCCAGCAGCTTGGCCGGACACTACGAGCAGTACTTC
>TRBJ1-4|TRBV6-2/TRBV6-3|-|-
CASSSGHLGEKLFF
TGTGCCAGCAGTTCGGGACATCTCGGTGAAAAACTGTTTTTT
>TRBJ2-5|TRBV9|-|-
CASSVKAGETQYF
TGTGCCAGCAGCGTAAAGGCGGGAGAGACCCAGTACTTC
>TRBJ2-4|TRBV29-1|-|TRBD2
CSVSPGLADKNIQYF
TGCAGCGTTTCGCCGGGACTAGCGGACAAAAACATTCAGTACTTC
>TRBJ2-5|TRBV5-1|-|TRBD1
CASSLVLGQQETQYF
TGCGCCAGCAGCTTGGTTTTGGGACAGCAAGAGACCCAGTACTTC
>TRBJ1-4|TRBV28|-|-
CASTSGQDGTNEKLFF
TGTGCCAGCACAAGCGGTCAAGACGGAACTAATGAAAAACTGTTTTTT
>TRBJ2-7|TRBV5-5|-|TRBD1
CASSSWQGVPYEQYF
TGTGCCAGCAGCTCCTGGCAGGGGGTGCCCTACGAGCAGTACTTC
>TRBJ2-2|TRBV6-5|-|TRBD1
CASSYWDRGITGELFF
TGTGCCAGCAGTTACTGGGACAGGGGGATCACCGGGGAGCTGTTTTTT
>TRBJ2-1|TRBV6-1|-|TRBD2
CASSEAGGEQFF
TGTGCCAGCAGTGAAGCGGGGGGGGAGCAGTTCTTC
>TRBJ2-1|TRBV11-2|-|TRBD2
CASSSTSGSLGEQFF
TGTGCCAGCAGCTCAACTAGCGGGAGCCTGGGTGAGCAGTTCTTC
>TRBJ2-1|TRBV6-2/TRBV6-3|-|-
CASSNGWEQFF
TGTGCCAGCAGCAACGGGTGGGAGCAGTTCTTC
>TRBJ2-7|TRBV7-9|-|TRBD2
CASSLLTSGNEQYF
TGTGCCAGCAGCTTATTGACTAGCGGGAACGAGCAGTACTTC
>TRBJ2-7|TRBV12-3/TRBV12-4|few|-
CASSLQGSYEQYF
TGTGCCAGCAGTTTGCAGGGCTCCTACGAGCAGTACTTC
>TRBJ2-7|TRBV5-1|-|-
CASSLSTGKTYEQYF
TGCGCCAGCAGCTTGAGTACGGGGAAAACCTACGAGCAGTACTTC
>TRBJ2-2|TRBV7-8|-|-
CASSLGTSTGELFF
TGTGCCAGCAGCTTAGGGACATCAACCGGGGAGCTGTTTTTT
>TRBJ2-7|TRBV14|-|-
CASSPPAGSYEQYF
TGTGCCAGCAGCCCCCCCGCAGGATCCTACGAGCAGTACTTC
>TRBJ1-2|TRBV30|-|TRBD1
CAWHRGPSNGYTF
TGTGCCTGGCACAGGGGGCCCTCTAATGGCTACACCTTC
>TRBJ1-1|TRBV28|-|-
CASSLSQGNTEAFF
TGTGCCAGCAGTTTATCCCAGGGGAACACTGAAGCTTTCTTT
>TRBJ1-2|TRBV10-2|once|TRBD1
CASTQGAYYGYTF
TGCGCCAGCACCCAGGGGGCCTACTATGGCTACACCTTC
>TRBJ1-4|TRBV2|once|-
CASSGRNEKLFF
TGTGCCAGCAGTGGGAGAAATGAAAAACTGTTTTTT
>TRBJ2-7|TRBV7-2|-|TRBD1
CASSRTGNYEQYF
TGTGCCAGCAGCCGGACAGGGAACTACGAGCAGTACTTC
>TRBJ1-1|TRBV4-3|-|-
CASSQGGARGITEAFF
TGCGCCAGCAGCCAAGGGGGAGCCCGGGGGATCACTGAAGCTTTCTTT
>TRBJ2-5|TRBV10-1|-|-
CASSYGTRAQETQYF
TGCGCCAGCTCCTACGGGACAAGGGCCCAAGAGACCCAGTACTTC
>TRBJ1-4|TRBV19|-|-
CASTLMEGGSEKLFF
TGTGCCAGTACCCTGATGGAAGGCGGGAGCGAAAAACTGTTTTTT
>TRBJ2-7|TRBV6-2/TRBV6-3|few|TRBD1
CASSYYPGGIHYEQYF
TGTGCCAGCAGTTATTATCCAGGGGGCATCCACTACGAGCAGTACTTC
>TRBJ2-2|TRBV7-6|once|TRBD2
CASRAGTGELFF
TGTGCCAGCAGAGCGGGGACCGGGGAGCTGTTTTTT
>TRBJ2-5|TRBV4-1|-|-
CASSQGPTGELQETQYF
TGCGCCAGCAGCCAAGGTCCAACGGGGGAGCTCCAAGAGACCCAGTACTTC
>TRBJ1-5|TRBV7-8|-|TRBD1
CASSLGDRGWRDQPQHF
TGTGCCAGCAGCTTAGGAGACAGGGGTTGGCGTGATCAGCCCCAGCATTTT
>TRBJ1-5|TRBV27|-|-
CASSFIPGGNQPQHF
TGTGCCAGCAGTTTTATCCCCGGTGGCAATCAGCCCCAGCATTTT
>TRBJ1-5|TRBV19|-|TRBD1
CASSETLLGQGVNQPQHF
TGTGCCAGTAGTGAAACCCTCTTGGGACAGGGGGTAAATCAGCCCCAGCATTTT
>TRBJ2-7|TRBV9|-|-
CASSVATSF
TGTGCCAGCAGCGTAGCAACGAGCTTC
>TRBJ2-7|TRBV10-1|-|-
CASYPPLFLGDSSYEQYF
TGCGCCAGCTACCCGCCCCTTTTTTTGGGAGACTCGAGTTACGAGCAGTACTTC
>TRBJ2-7|TRBV7-6|-|TRBD1
CASSRGLGTARGEQYF
TGTGCCAGCAGCCGCGGACTGGGGACAGCCCGCGGGGAGCAGTACTTC
>TRBJ1-6|TRBV28|-|TRBD1
CASSPGQGISPLHF
TGTGCCAGCAGTCCGGGACAGGGGATCTCACCCCTCCACTTT
>TRBJ1-1|TRBV19|-|-
CASILQHLLFMNTEAFF
TGTGCCAGTATTCTTCAACACCTTTTATTCATGAACACTGAAGCTTTCTTT